These 26 T cell receptor beta chains were all obtained from the same sample, sequenced in a study of blood T cell repertoires in COVID-19. Sequenced by immunoSEQ multiplex PCR; TCRdb stores in-frame clones only, minus some. The table records about 320,000 clones, more than 90% of them present only once. The sample was PBMCs or T cells enriched from blood (not recorded which). The receptor source for this set is a man aged 55 to 70 who had recovered from COVID-19.

This chain links TRBV13 with TRBJ2-1; 9 positions match TRBD1. This CDR3 is 16 amino acids long. Per germline, CDR1 PRHDT and CDR2 FYEKMQ (reference sequence). The V and J ends lost 5 bases and 2 bases, in that order; junction bases with no gene match: 7. Here the CDR3 reads CASSLIQGAPYNEQFF. The CDR3 nucleotides read TGTGCCAGCAGCCTCATACAGGGGGCGCCCTACAATGAGCAGTTCTTC.

The chain couples TRBV29-1 to TRBJ1-1; D is ambiguous. Looked up from germline, CDR1 is SQVTM and CDR2 is ANQGSEA. The CDR3 length is 11 residues. With 4 bases removed from V and 6 bases from J, the gap between germline ends came to 9 bases. CDR3 coding DNA: TGCAGCGTTGTCGTTCCCGCTGAAGCTTTCTTT. This encodes CSVVVPAEAFF.

The rearrangement links TRBV10-2 to TRBJ1-2, with D possibly being TRBD1 (5 bases). The CDR3 length is 13 residues. The germline CDR1 and CDR2 sequences are WSHSY and SAAADI. V was clipped by 5 bases and J by 4 bases, with 11 bases between them. As DNA, the CDR3 is TGCGCCAGCAGTCCTCAGGGAAGCTATGGCTACACCTTC. This sequence encodes CASSPQGSYGYTF.

This chain joins TRBV5-5 and TRBJ1-2; a possible D gene is TRBD1 (6 bases). The germline gives CDR1 SGHKS, CDR2 YYEKEE (reference sequence). Trimming stripped 4 bases from V and 3 bases from J, with 10 bases between. The CDR3 consists of 13 residues. The CDR3 DNA sequence: TGTGCCAGCAGCCCGGACAGACACTATGGCTACACCTTC. It yields the protein CASSPDRHYGYTF. Looking up the rest from reference TRBV5-5 and TRBJ1-2 gives the full variable domain: DAGVTQSPTHLIKTRGQQVTLRCSPISGHKSVSWYQQVLGQGPQFIFQYYEKEERGRGNFPDRFSARQFPNYSSELNVNALLLGDSALYLCASSPDRHYGYTFGSGTRLTVV.

This chain connects TRBV20-1 to TRBJ2-5, with a tentative D call TRBD2 (6 bases). Trimming shortened V by 5 bases and J by 5 bases, and 9 bases separated the two germline ends. This CDR3 comprises 11 residues. CDR1 and CDR2 from the germline V gene are DFQATT and SNEGSKA (reference sequence). CDR3 sequence: CSAGGRETQYF. The CDR3 region has the DNA TGCAGTGCTGGGGGGAGGGAGACCCAGTACTTC.

This clone was observed once. The V gene is TRBV27, the J gene TRBJ2-5; TRBD2 matches 8 bases. This CDR3 is 15 amino acids long. V was pared by 3 bases and J by 6 bases, with 9 bases of the junction left unmatched. The germline CDR1 and CDR2 sequences are MNHEY and SMNVEV (reference sequence). CDR3 loop: CASSFSGTRIKTQYF. The CDR3 DNA is TGTGCCAGCAGTTTTTCCGGGACTAGGATAAAGACCCAGTACTTC.

The chain is built from TRBV18 and TRBJ2-3; 11 nucleotides align to TRBD2. CDR1 KGHSH and CDR2 LQKENI come from the germline V gene. The V and J ends lost 5 bases and 5 bases, in that order; junction bases with no gene match: 9. This CDR3 is built from 16 residues. This CDR3 is CASSNISGRAGDTQYF. The DNA for the CDR3 is TGTGCCAGCTCAAATATTAGCGGGAGGGCCGGAGATACGCAGTATTTT.

This clone has more than one count but fewer than ten. The genes are TRBV7-2 and TRBJ2-2; D call uncertain. Per germline, CDR1 SGHTA and CDR2 FQGNSA. Trimming stripped 3 bases from V and 5 bases from J, with 13 bases between. The CDR3 contains 15 residues. Here the CDR3 reads CASSFALFGTGELFF. DNA for the CDR3: TGTGCCAGCAGCTTTGCCCTCTTCGGTACCGGGGAGCTGTTTTTT.

V gene TRBV5-1 combines with J gene TRBJ2-6; the D gene is possibly TRBD1 (6 bases). Germline V gives CDR1 SGHRS, CDR2 YFSETQ. This CDR3 spans 12 amino acids. As DNA, the CDR3 is TGCGCAACAGGGACTGGGGCCAACGTCCTGACTTTC. It translates to CATGTGANVLTF. Variable domain in full (rest from reference TRBV5-1 and TRBJ2-6): KAGVTQTPRYLIKTRGQQVTLSCSPISGHRSVSWYQQTPGQGLQFLFEYFSETQRNKGNFPGRFSGRQFSNSRSEMNVSTLELGDSALYLCATGTGANVLTFGAGSRLTVL.

The chain employs TRBV2 and TRBJ2-1; TRBD2 aligns across 8 bases. This CDR3 has 16 amino acids. Germline values: CDR1 SNHLY, CDR2 FYNNEI. J lost 10 bases, V lost 2 bases, and 13 bases had no gene match. The CDR3 coding sequence is TGTGCCAGCAGTGAATCAGGTAGCGGGAAGGTAAGGGAGCAGTTCTTC. Translation: CASSESGSGKVREQFF.

The chain combines TRBV4-1 with TRBJ2-3; 12 bases agree with TRBD2. Germline-derived CDR1 and CDR2 are MGHRA and YSYEKL. This CDR3 is 16 amino acids long. V shed 2 bases, J shed 4 bases, and the junction held 4 bases outside the gene matches. Here the CDR3 reads CASSQPLAGGADTQYF. The CDR3 DNA sequence: TGCGCCAGCAGCCAACCCCTAGCGGGAGGGGCAGATACGCAGTATTTT.

Turning to this clone: One end of the junction does not line up with germline, which may come from a read error. This sequence joins TRBV7-7 and TRBJ2-2, with D tentatively TRBD2 (5 bases). The CDR3 is made up of 14 amino acids. CDR1 is SSHAT, CDR2 FNYEAQ, per germline (reference sequence). The CDR3 reads CASRLATGTGELFF. The CDR3, as DNA: TGTGCTAGCAGGCTAGCAACTGGGACCGGGGAGCTGTTTTTT.

A single count supports this clone. The chain uses TRBV7-2 and TRBJ1-1; tentatively, D is TRBD1 (5 bases). The CDR3 contains 14 residues. Trimming shortened V by 1 base and J by 10 bases, and 16 bases separated the two germline ends. The germline V gene encodes CDR1 SGHTA and CDR2 FQGNSA. The CDR3 here is CASSLGRQGPLAFF. The CDR3 coding sequence is TGTGCCAGCAGCTTAGGTCGGCAGGGTCCGCTAGCTTTCTTT.

The chain is built from TRBV7-9 and TRBJ2-5; D may be TRBD1 (6 bases). CDR3 length equals 15 residues. The V gene's germline CDR1 is SEHNR and CDR2 FQNEAQ (reference sequence). The V end was cut by 1 base, the J end by 5 bases, with 14 bases between. CDR3 bases: TGTGCCAGCAGCTTAGGGAACAGGGTCGCGGAGACCCAGTACTTC. It is translated as CASSLGNRVAETQYF.

This sequence joins TRBV27 and TRBJ1-1; D might be TRBD1 (5 bases). V was cut by 3 bases and J by 0 bases, with 11 bases left in between. The CDR3 spans 15 residues. CDR1 is MNHEY, CDR2 SMNVEV, per germline (reference sequence). CDR3 sequence (DNA): TGTGCCAGCAGTTTGGGGGGTGTGATGAACACTGAAGCTTTCTTT. It specifies CASSLGGVMNTEAFF.

J is TRBJ2-1 and V is TRBV7-9; 10 positions match TRBD2. The CDR3 is 17 residues long. Germline loops: CDR1 SEHNR, CDR2 FQNEAQ (reference sequence). V trimming: 5 bases; J trimming: 10 bases; junction bases outside the gene matches: 17. CDR3 region: CASSPDGRLAGVREQFF. Here the CDR3 DNA reads TGTGCCAGCAGCCCCGACGGGCGGCTAGCGGGAGTGAGGGAGCAGTTCTTC.

The rearrangement joins TRBV4-3 to TRBJ1-3, with D unresolved. V was clipped by 0 bases and J by 8 bases, with 17 bases between them. This CDR3 region has 16 residues. CDR1 LGHNA and CDR2 YSLEER come from the germline V gene. The CDR3 DNA sequence: TGCGCCAGCAGCCAAGACCGGCGAGGTACGGGTTACACCATATATTTT. Its translation is CASSQDRRGTGYTIYF.

The rearrangement uses TRBV13 and TRBJ1-1; D is undetermined. The CDR3 spans 14 residues. Per germline, CDR1 PRHDT and CDR2 FYEKMQ (reference sequence). With 3 bases removed from V and 7 bases from J, the gap between germline ends came to 15 bases. The CDR3 DNA reads as TGTGCCAGCAGCTTTGGGCCCGGAGGGAATGAAGCTTTCTTT. Translated: CASSFGPGGNEAFF.

The rearrangement joins TRBV6-1 to TRBJ2-1; 7 nucleotides align to TRBD2. Trimming removed 4 bases from V and 0 bases from J; junction bases left unmatched: 6. CDR1 and CDR2 from the germline V gene are MNHNS and SASEGT. The CDR3 is 16 amino acids. CDR3 coding DNA: TGTGCCAGCAGTGCGACTAGCAGAAGCTCCTACAATGAGCAGTTCTTC. This encodes CASSATSRSSYNEQFF.

The V call is TRBV5-1, the J call TRBJ1-6; the match to TRBD1 covers 7 bases. Germline V lookup: CDR1 SGHRS, CDR2 YFSETQ. Trimming removed 4 bases from V and 0 bases from J; junction bases left unmatched: 7. This CDR3 has 17 amino acids. This CDR3 reads CASSRATGSSYNSPLHF. CDR3 DNA sequence: TGCGCCAGCAGCCGTGCGACAGGGAGCTCCTATAATTCACCCCTCCACTTT.

The chain has TRBV11-3 and TRBJ1-6; D possibly corresponds to TRBD1 (5 bases). V was cut by 5 bases and J by 12 bases, with 11 bases left in between. The CDR3 runs to 12 residues. Germline V CDR1 and CDR2: SGHNT, YENEEA. CDR3 region: CASSRTGGPLHF. The CDR3 nucleotides are TGTGCCAGCAGCCGGACCGGGGGACCCCTCCACTTT.

V gene TRBV6-1 combines with J gene TRBJ2-5, with D possibly being TRBD2 (5 bases). In germline, CDR1 is MNHNS, CDR2 SASEGT. The CDR3 spans 14 residues. The V and J ends lost 2 bases and 3 bases respectively, with 10 bases between them. The CDR3 bases are TGTGCCAGCAGTGAATACCCCGGGAAAGAGACCCAGTACTTC. Residues: CASSEYPGKETQYF.

The rearrangement links TRBV29-1 to TRBJ2-6; D is possibly TRBD2 (5 bases). V shed 3 bases and J shed 0 bases, with 12 bases lying between them. CDR3 length equals 16 residues. CDR1 SQVTM and CDR2 ANQGSEA come from the germline V gene. The CDR3 coding sequence is TGCAGCGTTGAGGACTGGACGAGCTCTGGGGCCAACGTCCTGACTTTC. Protein product: CSVEDWTSSGANVLTF.

This clone has a handful of counts. The CDR3 bases are TGTGCCAGCAGCGTAGAGGTGACAGGGGGTGGTGAGCAGTACTTC. Amino acid sequence: CASSVEVTGGGEQYF. The J gene is TRBJ2-7, the V gene TRBV9, with 9 bases that match TRBD1. The germline CDR1 and CDR2 sequences are SGDLS and YYNGEE. The CDR3 loop spans 15 amino acids. Germline trimming cut 0 bases from V and 7 bases from J; bases unmatched to any gene: 8.

V usage is TRBV10-3 and J usage is TRBJ2-3; 7 bases map to TRBD2. Germline V gene sequence: CDR1 ENHRY, CDR2 SYGVKD. This CDR3 contains 14 residues. Unmatched junction bases numbered 8, after V lost 6 bases and J lost 5 bases. This CDR3 is CAISIGGSVDTQYF. CDR3 bases: TGTGCCATCAGCATAGGCGGGAGCGTAGATACGCAGTATTTT.

The chain links TRBV6-5 to TRBJ2-7; 8 nucleotides line up with TRBD2. CDR1 is MNHEY, CDR2 SVGAGI, per germline. The CDR3 contains 13 residues. The V and J ends lost 6 bases and 6 bases, in that order; junction bases with no gene match: 7. Written as DNA, the CDR3 is TGTGCCAGCAGAGGAGCGGGAGTCCTCGAGCAGTACTTC. Its protein is CASRGAGVLEQYF.